These 30 T cell receptor beta chains originate from one sample sequenced in a study of T cell repertoires in cytomegalovirus infection. These receptors' targets are unknown. TCRdb fed the reads into MiXCR, producing one record per CDR3 protein. The sample carries fewer than 900,000 distinct CDR3 sequences, 25% to 35% recorded once. The source material was cultured CD8+ T cells from PBMCs, sampled from culture after CMV antigen stimulation. These receptors came from a human donor in good health (CMV status not recorded). Some clones in this sample may be carry-over from other donors' samples.

The chain couples TRBV4-2 to TRBJ2-3; 11 bases are a match to TRBD2. CDR3 length: 18 residues. The J segment lost 0 bases and the V segment lost 2 bases, leaving 7 bases of the junction unmatched. Germline-derived CDR1 and CDR2 are LGHNA and YNFKEQ. CDR3 sequence: CASSQPSLAGASTDTQYF. The DNA of the CDR3 is TGTGCCAGCAGCCAACCCTCACTAGCGGGGGCTAGCACAGATACGCAGTATTTT.

This clonotype was seen only a few times. The chain couples TRBV25-1 to TRBJ2-1; no firm D call. CDR1 MGHDK and CDR2 SYGVNS come from the germline V gene. CDR3 size: 13 residues. Trimming took 1 base from V and 7 from J, leaving 8 bases between them. The CDR3 nucleotides read TGTGCCAGCAGTGAATCCCCCGGGAATGAGCAGTTCTTC. Translation: CASSESPGNEQFF. Supplemented by reference TRBV25-1 and TRBJ2-1, the full variable domain reads EADIYQTPRYLVIGTGKKITLECSQTMGHDKMYWYQQDPGMELHLIHYSYGVNSTEKGDLSSESTVSRIRTEHFPLTLESARPSHTSQYLCASSESPGNEQFFGPGTRLTVL.

The chain employs TRBV7-9 and TRBJ2-2; 9 nucleotides align to TRBD2. V lost 3 bases to trimming and J lost 4 bases; unmatched junction nucleotides: 9. Germline CDR1 reads SEHNR; CDR2 reads FQNEAQ (reference sequence). The CDR3 spans 17 residues. The CDR3 DNA reads as TGTGCCAGCAGCTTTGGATCCCCTAGCGGGGTCACCGGGGAGCTGTTTTTT. It encodes CASSFGSPSGVTGELFF.

The chain recombines TRBV3-1 with TRBJ2-1, with TRBD2 matching 7 bases. The CDR3 runs to 18 residues. Germline V lookup: CDR1 LGHDT, CDR2 YNNKEL (reference sequence). V gave up 0 bases and J gave up 7 bases; unmatched junction bases: 15. The CDR3 is CASSQDRPGLVGMNEQFF. In DNA, the CDR3 is TGTGCCAGCAGCCAAGATCGACCTGGACTAGTTGGGATGAATGAGCAGTTCTTC.

This clonotype occurred many times. This chain uses TRBV7-2 with TRBJ2-1; no reliable D call. CDR1 and CDR2 from the germline V gene are SGHTA and FQGNSA. The length of the CDR3 is 12 residues. The V and J ends lost 3 bases and 6 bases respectively, with 6 bases between them. The CDR3 reads CASSFTSNEQFF. The CDR3 region has the DNA TGTGCCAGCAGCTTCACCAGCAATGAGCAGTTCTTC.

This clonotype turned up a few times. V and J are TRBV7-9 and TRBJ2-1; perhaps D is TRBD1 or TRBD2 (6 bases each). V lost 2 bases and J lost 0, with 8 bases in between. Looked up from germline, CDR1 is SEHNR and CDR2 is FQNEAQ (reference sequence). The CDR3 has 15 residues. CDR3 bases: TGTGCCAGCAGCTTAAAGGGGGGCTCCTACAATGAGCAGTTCTTC. Protein: CASSLKGGSYNEQFF.

V gene TRBV15 combines with J gene TRBJ2-1; TRBD2 might be the D (6 bases). The CDR3 totals 17 residues. The germline CDR1 and CDR2 sequences are LNHNV and YYDKDF (reference sequence). V was trimmed by 0 bases and J by 4 bases, leaving 16 bases between them. CDR3 bases: TGTGCCACCAGCAGAGATCCTCCGGGGGTCGTTTACAATGAGCAGTTCTTC. As protein: CATSRDPPGVVYNEQFF.

The chain couples TRBV10-1 to TRBJ2-1; 12 bases are shared with TRBD2. The CDR3 length is 19 residues. Trimming removed 11 bases from V and 3 bases from J; junction bases left unmatched: 20. The V gene's germline CDR1 is WNHNN and CDR2 SYGVQD (reference sequence). CDR3 DNA: TGCGCCTGCTATACCGCGACTAGCGGGGGCCCCCGTTTCTACAATGAGCAGTTCTTC. As protein: CACYTATSGGPRFYNEQFF.

This clonotype was observed at least ten times. The genes are TRBV4-1 and TRBJ1-2; D remains ambiguous. The CDR3 extends over 15 amino acids. Trimming shortened V by 3 bases and J by 2 bases, and 13 bases separated the two germline ends. Germline CDR1 reads MGHRA; CDR2 reads YSYEKL. The CDR3 loop reads CASSHLDGENYGYTF. DNA for the CDR3: TGCGCCAGCAGCCATTTGGACGGGGAAAACTATGGCTACACCTTC.

This clonotype has a handful of counts. The gene calls are TRBV10-3 and TRBJ1-4; perhaps TRBD1 as D (6 bases). The CDR3 has 16 residues. With 8 bases removed from V and 4 bases from J, the gap between germline ends came to 20 bases. Germline loops: CDR1 ENHRY, CDR2 SYGVKD. The CDR3, as DNA: TGTGCCATCCGTCCGGGGGCGGGGGACCTTAATGAAAAACTGTTTTTT. It translates to CAIRPGAGDLNEKLFF.

In its sample, this clonotype was seen a few times. The chain recombines TRBV7-8 with TRBJ2-7, with D maybe TRBD1 (6 bases). The CDR3 covers 16 residues. Germline-derived CDR1 and CDR2 are SGHVS and FQNEAQ. Trimming took off 5 bases at V and 0 bases at J, with 17 bases between the two ends. The CDR3 region is CASSPRGGPSSYEQYV. CDR3 sequence (DNA): TGTGCCAGCAGCCCCCGAGGGGGTCCCAGCTCCTACGAGCAGTACGTC.

There are many counts of this clonotype. The chain is built from TRBV12-3 or TRBV12-4 and TRBJ1-1; a possible D gene is TRBD1 (5 bases). The CDR3 length is 15 residues. V dropped 3 bases and J dropped 1 base, with 12 bases sitting between them. This CDR3 is CASSFFGRANTEAFF. In nucleotides, the CDR3 is TGTGCCAGCAGTTTTTTCGGCAGGGCGAACACTGAAGCTTTCTTT.

The chain uses TRBV5-1 and TRBJ2-5, with 14 bases that match TRBD2. J lost 1 base, V lost 0 bases, and 8 bases had no gene match. The CDR3 runs to 19 residues. Germline assignment: CDR1 SGHRS and CDR2 YFSETQ. CDR3: CASSLGGLAGASRQETQYF. In DNA form, the CDR3 reads TGCGCCAGCAGCTTGGGGGGACTAGCGGGGGCCAGCCGCCAAGAGACCCAGTACTTC.

This clonotype was seen a few times. V and J are TRBV6-2 or TRBV6-3 and TRBJ2-5; possibly TRBD1 for D (6 bases). This CDR3 region has 13 residues. The ends were cut back, 4 bases at V and 5 bases at J, with 11 bases in the middle. From germline, CDR1 is MNHEY and CDR2 SVGEGT. The DNA of the CDR3 is TGTGCCAGCAGTTGGACAGAGATGGAGACCCAGTACTTC. It codes for CASSWTEMETQYF.

This clonotype was seen at least ten times. The V and J genes are TRBV7-2 and TRBJ2-4; D not certain. Germline values: CDR1 SGHTA, CDR2 FQGNSA. V lost 2 bases to trimming and J lost 8 bases, with 16 bases between them. The CDR3 spans 15 residues. The CDR3 bases are TGTGCCAGCAGCTTATTGTGGCAAGATGTCGACATTCAGTACTTC. Its protein is CASSLLWQDVDIQYF.

The chain combines TRBV2 with TRBJ2-7; D unclear. Germline V gene data show CDR1 as SNHLY and CDR2 as FYNNEI. The V gene lost 1 base and the J gene lost 2 bases, with 6 bases spanning the gap. This CDR3 spans 13 amino acids. This chain's CDR3 is CASSEGDPYEQYF. DNA for the CDR3: TGTGCCAGCAGTGAAGGGGATCCCTACGAGCAGTACTTC.

The chain employs TRBV29-1 and TRBJ2-1, with D possibly being TRBD1 (6 bases). V dropped 7 bases and J dropped 2 bases, with 12 bases sitting between them. CDR3 length: 13 residues. CDR1 is SQVTM and CDR2 is ANQGSEA in the germline V gene. CDR3 sequence reads: CSGRQDTYNEQFF. CDR3 DNA sequence: TGCAGCGGTCGACAGGATACCTACAATGAGCAGTTCTTC.

This clonotype was picked up a small number of times. The chain links TRBV28 to TRBJ2-1; possibly TRBD1 or TRBD2 for D (5 bases each). Germline lookup yields CDR1 MDHEN and CDR2 SYDVKM. The V gene lost 10 bases and the J gene lost 2 bases, with 18 bases spanning the gap. This CDR3 comprises 15 residues. CDR3 nucleotide sequence: TGTGCCATCTCCCCCGGGACGGAGCCCTACAATGAGCAGTTCTTC. Translated: CAISPGTEPYNEQFF.

This clonotype was seen at least ten times. This chain joins TRBV7-2 and TRBJ1-6, with 9 positions matching TRBD1. Per the germline V gene, CDR1 is SGHTA and CDR2 is FQGNSA. Trimming removed 4 bases from V and 15 bases from J; junction bases left unmatched: 7. The CDR3 runs to 13 residues. CDR3 in amino acids: CASSYRDRVILHF. The CDR3 nucleotides read TGTGCCAGCAGCTACAGGGACAGGGTGATCCTCCACTTT.

The CDR3 is CASRIDGFQETQYF. The DNA of the CDR3 is TGTGCCAGCAGAATTGACGGGTTCCAAGAGACCCAGTACTTC. This sequence joins TRBV12-3 or TRBV12-4 and TRBJ2-5; D gene ambiguous. V was cut by 6 bases and J by 1 base, with 12 bases left in between. The CDR3 consists of 14 residues.

The rearrangement links TRBV20-1 to TRBJ2-3, with D possibly TRBD2 on 6 matching bases. This CDR3 has 15 amino acids. Trimming pared 4 bases from V and 5 bases from J, leaving 19 bases between. Germline CDR1 DFQATT, CDR2 SNEGSKA (reference sequence). This CDR3 reads CSANGRPFGGDTQYF. CDR3 bases: TGCAGTGCTAACGGGAGACCCTTCGGGGGAGATACGCAGTATTTT.

This clonotype was seen a handful of times. The V call is TRBV28, the J call TRBJ2-1; 8 bases match TRBD2. CDR3 length: 16 residues. Germline assignment: CDR1 MDHEN and CDR2 SYDVKM. With 3 bases clipped from V and 7 bases from J, the junction kept 11 bases outside the gene matches. Here the CDR3 DNA reads TGTGCCAGCAGTTTGGAAACCGGGACTAGACGGAATGAGCAGTTCTTC. This gives the protein CASSLETGTRRNEQFF.

A few counts support this clonotype. The chain has TRBV7-9 and TRBJ2-2; TRBD2 aligns across 7 bases. Germline trimming cut 2 bases from V and 0 bases from J; bases unmatched to any gene: 12. CDR3 size: 19 residues. Germline CDR1 is SEHNR and CDR2 is FQNEAQ (reference sequence). CDR3 sequence (DNA): TGTGCCAGCAGCTTACCCTCGACTAGCATACCTTCGAACACCGGGGAGCTGTTTTTT. Residues: CASSLPSTSIPSNTGELFF.

The chain is built from TRBV19 and TRBJ1-4, with TRBD1 matching over 8 bases. The CDR3 runs to 14 residues. The germline V gene has CDR1 LNHDA and CDR2 SQIVND (reference sequence). The V segment lost 5 bases and the J segment 8 bases; nucleotides outside the gene matches: 7. The DNA of the CDR3 is TGTGCCAGTAGTCCCAGGGGGCCCAAGGAAAAACTGTTTTTT. It codes for CASSPRGPKEKLFF.

The chain carries TRBV28 and TRBJ2-3; D perhaps matches TRBD1 (5 bases). Germline V gives CDR1 MDHEN, CDR2 SYDVKM. The V gene lost 6 bases and the J gene lost 7 bases, with 29 bases spanning the gap. The CDR3 loop spans 18 amino acids. The CDR3 protein is CASSPTLLSGSYKNTQYF. The CDR3, as DNA: TGTGCCAGCAGCCCAACGCTTCTTTCAGGGTCCTATAAGAATACGCAGTATTTT.

The chain employs TRBV12-3 or TRBV12-4 and TRBJ1-2, with a weak D call TRBD1 (5 bases). The CDR3 runs to 18 residues. The V gene lost 6 bases and the J gene lost 4 bases, with 27 bases spanning the gap. CDR3 bases: TGTGCCAGCAGGAATTCCCAGTTCCGGGACGGGTCCCTCTATGGCTACACCTTC. Amino acids: CASRNSQFRDGSLYGYTF.

The chain has TRBV3-1 and TRBJ2-4, with D possibly being TRBD1 or TRBD2 (7 bases each). The V and J ends lost 5 bases and 0 bases respectively, with 17 bases between them. The CDR3 covers 17 residues. Per the germline V gene, CDR1 is LGHDT and CDR2 is YNNKEL (reference sequence). Written as DNA, the CDR3 is TGTGCCAGCAGCTTATCAGGGGGGGGTGTAGCCAAAAACATTCAGTACTTC. Protein sequence: CASSLSGGGVAKNIQYF.

This clonotype was detected ten times or more. V and J are TRBV7-2 and TRBJ2-3; D gene uncertain. CDR1 is SGHTA, CDR2 FQGNSA, per germline. With 5 bases removed from V and 4 bases from J, the gap between germline ends came to 7 bases. This CDR3 spans 12 amino acids. CDR3 loop: CASSPPSDTQYF. The CDR3 nucleotides read TGTGCCAGCAGCCCCCCTTCAGATACGCAGTATTTT. Full variable domain (remainder filled in from reference TRBV7-2 and TRBJ2-3): GAGVSQSPSNKVTEKGKDVELRCDPISGHTALYWYRQSLGQGLEFLIYFQGNSAPDKSGLPSDRFSAERTGGSVSTLTIQRTQQEDSAVYLCASSPPSDTQYFGPGTRLTVL.

This clonotype has only a few counts. DNA of the CDR3: TGTGCCAGCAGCCACAGGACAGGGCGGACCGGGGAGCTGTTTTTT. Translating it yields CASSHRTGRTGELFF. V gene TRBV5-5 combines with J gene TRBJ2-2; 8 bases line up with TRBD1. From germline, CDR1 is SGHKS and CDR2 YYEKEE (reference sequence). Trimming cost V 4 bases and J 5 bases; bases outside gene matches: 7. The CDR3 is 15 amino acids.

This clonotype was found a few times. The V and J genes are TRBV11-3 and TRBJ2-7; D possibly corresponds to TRBD2 (6 bases). This CDR3 contains 15 residues. The V end lost 5 bases, the J end lost 2 bases, and 16 bases lay between the germline ends. Germline assignment: CDR1 SGHNT and CDR2 YENEEA. CDR3 coding DNA: TGTGCCAGCAGCCCTACCGGGACTCAAACCTACGAGCAGTACTTC. This codes for CASSPTGTQTYEQYF.